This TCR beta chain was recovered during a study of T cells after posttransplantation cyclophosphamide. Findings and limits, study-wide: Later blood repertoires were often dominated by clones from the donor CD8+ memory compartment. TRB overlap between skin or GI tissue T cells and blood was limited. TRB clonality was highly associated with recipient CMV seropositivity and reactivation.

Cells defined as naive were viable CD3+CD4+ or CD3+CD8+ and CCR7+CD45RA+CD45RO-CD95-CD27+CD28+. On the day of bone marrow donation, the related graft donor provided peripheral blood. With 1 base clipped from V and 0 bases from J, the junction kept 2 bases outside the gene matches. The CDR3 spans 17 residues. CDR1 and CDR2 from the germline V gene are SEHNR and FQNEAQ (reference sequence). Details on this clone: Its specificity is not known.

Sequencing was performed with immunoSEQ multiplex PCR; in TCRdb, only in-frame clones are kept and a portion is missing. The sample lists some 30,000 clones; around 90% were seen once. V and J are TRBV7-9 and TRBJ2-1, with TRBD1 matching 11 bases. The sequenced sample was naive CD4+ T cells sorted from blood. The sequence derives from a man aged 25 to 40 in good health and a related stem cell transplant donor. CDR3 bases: TGTGCCAGCAGCTTAGTGGGGACAGGGGGCTCCTACAATGAGCAGTTCTTC. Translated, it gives CASSLVGTGGSYNEQFF.